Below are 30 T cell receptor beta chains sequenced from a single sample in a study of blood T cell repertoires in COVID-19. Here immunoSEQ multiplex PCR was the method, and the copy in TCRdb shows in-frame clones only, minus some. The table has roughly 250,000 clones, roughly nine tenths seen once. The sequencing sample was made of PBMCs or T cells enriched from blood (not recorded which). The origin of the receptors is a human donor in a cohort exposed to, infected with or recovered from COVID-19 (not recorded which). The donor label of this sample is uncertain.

CDR3 loop: CASRPRDRGDYGYTF. The CDR3 bases are TGTGCCAGCAGACCCCGGGACAGGGGTGACTATGGCTACACCTTC. The V call is TRBV27, the J call TRBJ1-2; 10 bases match TRBD1. The germline CDR1 and CDR2 sequences are MNHEY and SMNVEV (reference sequence). J lost 3 bases, V lost 6 bases, and 7 bases had no gene match. CDR3 length: 15 residues.

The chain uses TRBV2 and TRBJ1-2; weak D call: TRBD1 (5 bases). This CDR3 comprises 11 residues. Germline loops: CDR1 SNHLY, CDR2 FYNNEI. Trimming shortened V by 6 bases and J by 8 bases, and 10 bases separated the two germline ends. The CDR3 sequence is CASRRDQGYTF. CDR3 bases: TGTGCCAGCAGGCGGGACCAAGGCTACACCTTC.

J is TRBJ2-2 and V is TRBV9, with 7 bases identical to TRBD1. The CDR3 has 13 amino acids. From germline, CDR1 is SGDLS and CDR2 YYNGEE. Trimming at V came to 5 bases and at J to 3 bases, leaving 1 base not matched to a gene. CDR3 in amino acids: CASSRGHTGELFF. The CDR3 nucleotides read TGTGCCAGCAGTAGGGGGCACACCGGGGAGCTGTTTTTT. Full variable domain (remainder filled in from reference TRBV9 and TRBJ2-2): DSGVTQTPKHLITATGQRVTLRCSPRSGDLSVYWYQQSLDQGLQFLIQYYNGEERAKGNILERFSAQQFPDLHSELNLSSLELGDSALYFCASSRGHTGELFFGEGSRLTVL.

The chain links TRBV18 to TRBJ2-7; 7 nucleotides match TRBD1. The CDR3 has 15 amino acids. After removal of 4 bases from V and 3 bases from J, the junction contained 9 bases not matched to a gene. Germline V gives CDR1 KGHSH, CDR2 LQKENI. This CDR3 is CASSLTTGAGYEQYF. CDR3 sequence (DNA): TGTGCCAGCTCACTCACAACAGGGGCGGGCTACGAGCAGTACTTC. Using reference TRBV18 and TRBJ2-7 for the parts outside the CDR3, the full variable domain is NAGVMQNPRHLVRRRGQEARLRCSPMKGHSHVYWYRQLPEEGLKFMVYLQKENIIDESGMPKERFSAEFPKEGPSILRIQQVVRGDSAAYFCASSLTTGAGYEQYFGPGTRLTVT.

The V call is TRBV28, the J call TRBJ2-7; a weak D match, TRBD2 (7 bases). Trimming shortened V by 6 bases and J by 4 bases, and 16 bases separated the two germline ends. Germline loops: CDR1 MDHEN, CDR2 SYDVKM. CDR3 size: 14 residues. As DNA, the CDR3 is TGTGCCAGCAGATCCCAAGGGGGGGCGTACGAGCAGTACTTC. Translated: CASRSQGGAYEQYF.

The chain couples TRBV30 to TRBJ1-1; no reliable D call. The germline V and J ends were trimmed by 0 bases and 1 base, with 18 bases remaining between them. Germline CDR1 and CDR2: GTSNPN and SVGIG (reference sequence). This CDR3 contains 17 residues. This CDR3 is CAWSVYRTGRRNTEAFF. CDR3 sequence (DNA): TGTGCCTGGAGTGTATACCGGACGGGGAGGAGGAACACTGAAGCTTTCTTT.

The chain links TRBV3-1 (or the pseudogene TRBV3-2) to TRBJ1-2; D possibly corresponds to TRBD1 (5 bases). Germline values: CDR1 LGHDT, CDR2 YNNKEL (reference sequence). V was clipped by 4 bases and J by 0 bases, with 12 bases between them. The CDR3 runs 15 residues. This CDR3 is CASSRQGGANYGYTF. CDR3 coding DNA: TGTGCCAGCAGCCGCCAAGGAGGGGCTAACTATGGCTACACCTTC.

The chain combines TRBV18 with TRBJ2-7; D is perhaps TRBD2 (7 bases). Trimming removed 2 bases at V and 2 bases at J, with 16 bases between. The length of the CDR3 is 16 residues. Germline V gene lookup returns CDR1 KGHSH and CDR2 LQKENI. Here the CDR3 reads CASSPRGGGETYEQYF. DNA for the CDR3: TGTGCCAGCTCACCAAGAGGAGGGGGGGAGACCTACGAGCAGTACTTC.

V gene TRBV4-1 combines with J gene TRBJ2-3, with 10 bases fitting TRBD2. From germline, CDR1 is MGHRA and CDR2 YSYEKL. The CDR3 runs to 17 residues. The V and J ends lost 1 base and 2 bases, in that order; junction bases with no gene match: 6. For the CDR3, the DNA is TGCGCCAGCAGCCAAGGGACGCTAGCGGGGGACACAGATACGCAGTATTTT. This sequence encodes CASSQGTLAGDTDTQYF.

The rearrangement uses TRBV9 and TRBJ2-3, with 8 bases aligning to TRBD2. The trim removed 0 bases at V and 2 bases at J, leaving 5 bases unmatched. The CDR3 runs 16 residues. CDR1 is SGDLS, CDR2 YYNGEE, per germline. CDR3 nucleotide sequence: TGTGCCAGCAGCGTAGACGGGGGGGCGCTCACAGATACGCAGTATTTT. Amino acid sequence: CASSVDGGALTDTQYF.

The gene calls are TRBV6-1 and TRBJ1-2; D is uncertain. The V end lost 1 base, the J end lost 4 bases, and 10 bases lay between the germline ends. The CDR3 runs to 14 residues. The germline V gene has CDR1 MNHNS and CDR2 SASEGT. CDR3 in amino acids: CASSEVGLSYGYTF. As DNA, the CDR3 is TGTGCCAGCAGTGAAGTTGGACTATCCTATGGCTACACCTTC.

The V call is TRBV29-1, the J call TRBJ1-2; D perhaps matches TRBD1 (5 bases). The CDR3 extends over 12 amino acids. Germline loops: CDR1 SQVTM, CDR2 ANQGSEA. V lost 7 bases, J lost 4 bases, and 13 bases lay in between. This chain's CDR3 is CSARGGSYGYTF. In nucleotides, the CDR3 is TGCAGCGCCCGGGGGGGTAGCTATGGCTACACCTTC.

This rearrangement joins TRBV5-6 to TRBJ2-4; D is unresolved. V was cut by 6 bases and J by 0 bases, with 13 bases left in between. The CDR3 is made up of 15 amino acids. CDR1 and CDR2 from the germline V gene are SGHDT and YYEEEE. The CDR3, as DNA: TGTGCCAGCACCACTCGGTTGTCAGCCAAAAACATTCAGTACTTC. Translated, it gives CASTTRLSAKNIQYF.

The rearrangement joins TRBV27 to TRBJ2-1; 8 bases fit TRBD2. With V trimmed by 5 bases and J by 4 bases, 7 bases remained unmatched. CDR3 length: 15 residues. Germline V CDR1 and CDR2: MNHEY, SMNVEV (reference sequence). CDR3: CASSTPGGGYNEQFF. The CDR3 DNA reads TGTGCCAGCAGTACCCCCGGGGGGGGATACAATGAGCAGTTCTTC.

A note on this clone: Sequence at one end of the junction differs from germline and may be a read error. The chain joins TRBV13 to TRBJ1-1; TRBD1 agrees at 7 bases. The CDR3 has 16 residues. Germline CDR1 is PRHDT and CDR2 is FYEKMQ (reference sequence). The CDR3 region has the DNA TGTGCCAGCAGCCTAGGGACAGCGCCGATGAACACTGAAGCTTTCTTT. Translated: CASSLGTAPMNTEAFF.

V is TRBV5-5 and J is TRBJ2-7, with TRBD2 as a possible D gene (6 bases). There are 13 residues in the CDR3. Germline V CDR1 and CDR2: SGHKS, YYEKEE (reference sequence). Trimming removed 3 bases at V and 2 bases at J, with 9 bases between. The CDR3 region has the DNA TGTGCCAGCAGCTGGGACTTACCCTACGAGCAGTACTTC. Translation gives CASSWDLPYEQYF. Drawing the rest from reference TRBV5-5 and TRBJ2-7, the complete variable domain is DAGVTQSPTHLIKTRGQQVTLRCSPISGHKSVSWYQQVLGQGPQFIFQYYEKEERGRGNFPDRFSARQFPNYSSELNVNALLLGDSALYLCASSWDLPYEQYFGPGTRLTVT.

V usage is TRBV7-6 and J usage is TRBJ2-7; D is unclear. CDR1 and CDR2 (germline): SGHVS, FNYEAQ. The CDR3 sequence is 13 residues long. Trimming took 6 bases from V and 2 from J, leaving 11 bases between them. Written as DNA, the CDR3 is TGTGCCAGCAGTCGAGGCGGCGCCTACGAGCAGTACTTC. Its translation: CASSRGGAYEQYF.

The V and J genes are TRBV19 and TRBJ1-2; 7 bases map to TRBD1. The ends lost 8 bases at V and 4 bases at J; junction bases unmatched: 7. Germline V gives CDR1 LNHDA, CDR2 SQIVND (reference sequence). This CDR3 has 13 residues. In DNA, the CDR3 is TGTGCCAGTTTCCCGGGACAGCTCTATGGCTACACCTTC. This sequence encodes CASFPGQLYGYTF. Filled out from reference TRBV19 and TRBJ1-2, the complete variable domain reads DGGITQSPKYLFRKEGQNVTLSCEQNLNHDAMYWYRQDPGQGLRLIYYSQIVNDFQKGDIAEGYSVSREKKESFPLTVTSAQKNPTAFYLCASFPGQLYGYTFGSGTRLTVV.

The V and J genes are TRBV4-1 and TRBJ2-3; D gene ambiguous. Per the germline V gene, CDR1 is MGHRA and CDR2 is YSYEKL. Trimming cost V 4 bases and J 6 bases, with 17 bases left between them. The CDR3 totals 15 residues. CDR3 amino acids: CASSPDPRASDTQYF. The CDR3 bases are TGCGCCAGCAGCCCCGACCCGAGAGCGAGTGATACGCAGTATTTT.

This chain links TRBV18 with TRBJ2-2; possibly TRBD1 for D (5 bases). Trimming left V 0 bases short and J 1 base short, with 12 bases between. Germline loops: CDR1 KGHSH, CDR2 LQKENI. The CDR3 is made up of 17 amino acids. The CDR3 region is CASSPPGRSLNTGELFF. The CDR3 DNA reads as TGTGCCAGCTCACCACCGGGGCGGTCCCTGAACACCGGGGAGCTGTTTTTT.

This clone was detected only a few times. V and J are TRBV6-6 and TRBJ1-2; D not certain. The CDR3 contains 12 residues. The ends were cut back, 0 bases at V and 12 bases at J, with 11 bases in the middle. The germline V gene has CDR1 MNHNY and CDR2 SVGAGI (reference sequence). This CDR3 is CASSYSEGRDTF. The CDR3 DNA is TGTGCCAGCAGTTACTCGGAGGGTAGGGACACCTTC.

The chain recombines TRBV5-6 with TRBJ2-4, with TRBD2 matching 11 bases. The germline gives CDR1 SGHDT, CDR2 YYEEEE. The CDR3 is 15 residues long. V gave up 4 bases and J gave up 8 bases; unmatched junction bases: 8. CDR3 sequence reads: CASSPLAGAADIQYF. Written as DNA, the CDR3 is TGTGCCAGCAGCCCACTAGCGGGGGCTGCGGACATTCAGTACTTC.

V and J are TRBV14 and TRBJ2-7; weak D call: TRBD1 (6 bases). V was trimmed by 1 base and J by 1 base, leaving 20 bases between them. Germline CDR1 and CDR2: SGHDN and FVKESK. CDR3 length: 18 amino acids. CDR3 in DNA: TGTGCCAGCAGCCAAGGAACAGGGTCACCTTTAGTATCCTACGAGCAGTACTTC. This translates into CASSQGTGSPLVSYEQYF.

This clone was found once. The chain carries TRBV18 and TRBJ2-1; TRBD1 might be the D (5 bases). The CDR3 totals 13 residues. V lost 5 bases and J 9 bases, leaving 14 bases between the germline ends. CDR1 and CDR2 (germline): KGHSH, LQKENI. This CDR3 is CASSSDKRVEQFF. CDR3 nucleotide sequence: TGTGCCAGCTCATCGGACAAACGGGTTGAGCAGTTCTTC.

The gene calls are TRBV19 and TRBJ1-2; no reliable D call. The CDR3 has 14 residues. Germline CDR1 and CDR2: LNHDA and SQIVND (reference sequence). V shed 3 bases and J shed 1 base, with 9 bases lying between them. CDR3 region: CASSIARINYGYTF. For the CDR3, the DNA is TGTGCCAGTAGTATTGCCAGGATTAACTATGGCTACACCTTC.

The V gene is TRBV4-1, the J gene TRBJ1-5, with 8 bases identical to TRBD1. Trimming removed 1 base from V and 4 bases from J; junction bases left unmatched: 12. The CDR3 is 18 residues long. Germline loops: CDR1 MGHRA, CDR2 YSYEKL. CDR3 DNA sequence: TGCGCCAGCAGCCAAGTCGCACTTCTCCAGGGGGCAAATCAGCCCCAGCATTTT. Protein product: CASSQVALLQGANQPQHF.

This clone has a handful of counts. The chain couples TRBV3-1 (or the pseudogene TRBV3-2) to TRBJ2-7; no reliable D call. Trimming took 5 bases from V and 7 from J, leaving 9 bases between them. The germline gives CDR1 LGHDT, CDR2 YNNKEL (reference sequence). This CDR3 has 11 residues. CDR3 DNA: TGTGCCAGCAGCTCGAGATTTGAGCAGTACTTC. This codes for CASSSRFEQYF.

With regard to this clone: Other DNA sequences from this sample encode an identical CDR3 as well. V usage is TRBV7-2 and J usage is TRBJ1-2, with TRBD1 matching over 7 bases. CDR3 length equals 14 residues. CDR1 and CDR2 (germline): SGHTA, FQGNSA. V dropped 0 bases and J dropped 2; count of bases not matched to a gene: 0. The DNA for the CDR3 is TGTGCCAGCAGCTTAGCAGGGGGCAACTATGGCTACACCTTC. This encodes CASSLAGGNYGYTF.

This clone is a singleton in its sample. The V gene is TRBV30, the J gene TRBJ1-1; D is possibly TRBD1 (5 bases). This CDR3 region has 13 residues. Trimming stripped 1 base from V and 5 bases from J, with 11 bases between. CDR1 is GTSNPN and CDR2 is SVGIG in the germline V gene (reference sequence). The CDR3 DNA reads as TGTGCCTGGAGTGATGGGGCGGGAACTGAAGCTTTCTTT. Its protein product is CAWSDGAGTEAFF.

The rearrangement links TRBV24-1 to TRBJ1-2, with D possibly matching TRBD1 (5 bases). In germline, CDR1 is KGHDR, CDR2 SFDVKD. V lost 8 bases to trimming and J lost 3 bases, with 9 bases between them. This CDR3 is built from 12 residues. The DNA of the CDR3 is TGTGCCACCAAAGGGGAGGACTATGGCTACACCTTC. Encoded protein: CATKGEDYGYTF.